This is a list of T cell receptor beta chains from one sample in a study of cytomegalovirus exposure and HLA in healthy donors. Clones were read by immunoSEQ multiplex PCR, and TCRdb kept only the in-frame ones, dropping some. The sample records approximately 110,000 clones, around 70% being singletons. Sequencing input: PBMCs. These receptors came from a woman aged 40 to 50 in good health and CMV-seronegative. CDR3s include the opening cysteine and the closing phenylalanine or tryptophan. The order of the fields is J gene, clone size, D gene, V gene, CDR3 DNA, CDR3 protein. D genes are given only for firm matches. Only some rows state a clone size, as once, few, many or a class for expanded clones.

TRBJ2-7 | NA | NA | TRBV5-4 | TGTGCCAGCAGCCGAGGGCAAGGCCTTTCCTACGAGCAGTACTTC | CASSRGQGLSYEQYF
TRBJ2-5 | NA | NA | TRBV10-2 | TGCGCCAGCAGTGATAATTCAGGGGCGGGAGAGACCCAGTACTTC | CASSDNSGAGETQYF
TRBJ2-5 | once | TRBD1 | TRBV19 | TGTGCCAGTAGTCCGGGACAGGGGGAGACCCAGTACTTC | CASSPGQGETQYF
TRBJ2-1 | NA | NA | TRBV19 | TGTGCCAGTAACCCAGGGGCGCTAGACTCCTACAATGAGCAGTTCTTC | CASNPGALDSYNEQFF
TRBJ1-1 | once | NA | TRBV30 | TGTGCCTGGAGGACAGCAATCTTCAACACTGAAGCTTTCTTT | CAWRTAIFNTEAFF
TRBJ2-3 | NA | NA | TRBV10-3 | TGTGCCATCAGTGAGTCGACAAGTGCCCGGAGGGGTTACACAGATACGCAGTATTTT | CAISESTSARRGYTDTQYF
TRBJ2-3 | few | TRBD1 | TRBV13 | TGTGCCAGCAGCTCAACCACGGGACAGGGGGGAGATACGCAGTATTTT | CASSSTTGQGGDTQYF
TRBJ2-1 | NA | TRBD2 | TRBV4-2 | TGTGCCAGCAGCCGACTAGCGGGAGGGCCTCGGAATGAGCAGTTCTTC | CASSRLAGGPRNEQFF
TRBJ1-1 | NA | TRBD1 | TRBV6-5 | TGTGCCAGCAGTTACTCGAGACCTAGGGGGCCCGAAGCTTTCTTT | CASSYSRPRGPEAFF
TRBJ2-1 | NA | TRBD2 | TRBV4-1 | TGCGCCAGCAGCAGGACCGGGACTAGCGGGAGCAAGGGGGTGTTCTTC | CASSRTGTSGSKGVFF
TRBJ1-5 | NA | TRBD1 | TRBV19 | TGTGCCAGTAGGAAGAAGGGACAGGGATCTTTTAGCAATCAGCCCCAGCATTTT | CASRKKGQGSFSNQPQHF
TRBJ2-2 | NA | NA | TRBV7-2 | TGTGCCAGCAGCTTTATCTCCGGGTCTACCGGGGAGCTGTTTTTT | CASSFISGSTGELFF
TRBJ1-5 | NA | TRBD1 | TRBV7-9 | TGTGCCAGCAGCCCCACCGGACAGGATATTTCAATAGTGCCCCAGCATTTT | CASSPTGQDISIVPQHF
TRBJ2-5 | NA | NA | TRBV7-2 | TGTGCCAGCAGCTTAGGTACTATCAAAGAGACCCAGTACTTC | CASSLGTIKETQYF
TRBJ2-1 | NA | TRBD2 | TRBV7-9 | TGTGCCAGCAGTCCTGATTGGGGACTAGCGGGAGACTCCTACAATGAGCAGTTCTTC | CASSPDWGLAGDSYNEQFF
TRBJ1-1 | many | NA | TRBV6-6 | TGTGCCAGCAGTTACCCTCTCACAGAGAACACTGAAGCTTTCTTT | CASSYPLTENTEAFF
TRBJ1-3 | NA | NA | TRBV7-2 | TGTGCCAGCAGTACCCCCGTGACTGCTGGAAACACCATATATTTT | CASSTPVTAGNTIYF